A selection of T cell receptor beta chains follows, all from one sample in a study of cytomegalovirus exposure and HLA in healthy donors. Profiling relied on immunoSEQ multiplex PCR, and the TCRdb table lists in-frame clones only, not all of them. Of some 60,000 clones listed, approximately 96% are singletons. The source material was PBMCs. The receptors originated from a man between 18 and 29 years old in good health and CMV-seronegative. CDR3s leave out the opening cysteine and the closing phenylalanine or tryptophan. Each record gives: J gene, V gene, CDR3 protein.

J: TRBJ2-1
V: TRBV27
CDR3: ASSSAGNEQF

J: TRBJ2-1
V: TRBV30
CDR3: AWTSSNEQF

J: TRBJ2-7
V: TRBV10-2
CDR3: ASRGVAYEQY

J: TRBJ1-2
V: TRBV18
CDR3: ASSPRAQGVGYT

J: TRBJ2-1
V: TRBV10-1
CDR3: ASSDSVAGRDEQF

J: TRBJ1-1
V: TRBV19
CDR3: ASSIHPRGDTEAF

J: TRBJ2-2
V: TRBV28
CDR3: ASSTGLAGELF

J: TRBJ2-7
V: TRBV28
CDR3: ASSFDGPGGQGYEQY

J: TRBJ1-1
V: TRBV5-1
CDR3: ASSFDRGGAF

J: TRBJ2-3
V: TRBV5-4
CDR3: ASSLGLAGADTQY

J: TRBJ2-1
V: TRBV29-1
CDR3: SVEDRDYYNEQF

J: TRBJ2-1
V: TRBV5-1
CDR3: ASSLMEPDNEQF

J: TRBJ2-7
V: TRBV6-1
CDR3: ASSLVRGTYEQY

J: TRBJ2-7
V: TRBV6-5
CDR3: ASSPDRNYEQY

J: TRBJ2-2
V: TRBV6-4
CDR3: ASSETGGWDTGELF

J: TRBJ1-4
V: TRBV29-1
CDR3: SVEDGGGREKLF

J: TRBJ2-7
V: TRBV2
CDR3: ASRSGLAVTYEQY

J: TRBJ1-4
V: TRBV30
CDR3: AGGVFNEKLF

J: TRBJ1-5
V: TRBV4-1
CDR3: ASSHGQSNQPQH

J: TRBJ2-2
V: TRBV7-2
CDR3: ASSLAPRLADPGELF

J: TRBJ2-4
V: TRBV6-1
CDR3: ASSGDRQY

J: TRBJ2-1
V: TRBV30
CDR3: AWSIGLAGYNEQF

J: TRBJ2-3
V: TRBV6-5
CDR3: ASTDGQGTDTQY

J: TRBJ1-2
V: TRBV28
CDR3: ASKQGGYGYT

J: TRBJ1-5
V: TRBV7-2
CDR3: ASSSLRTGDQPQH

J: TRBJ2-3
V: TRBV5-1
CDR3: ASSITQISTDTQY

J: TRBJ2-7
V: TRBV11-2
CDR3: ASTRFGGTGEVYEQY

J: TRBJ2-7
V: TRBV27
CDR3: ASSSHLAIYEQY

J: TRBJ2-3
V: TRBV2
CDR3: ASRRRGDTQY

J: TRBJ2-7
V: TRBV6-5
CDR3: ASRPPGLDEQY

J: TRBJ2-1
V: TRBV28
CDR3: ASSLDRDRVGNEQF

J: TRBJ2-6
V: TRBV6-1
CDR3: ASSERPPGANVLT

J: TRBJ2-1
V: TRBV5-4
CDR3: ASSLFGSSYNEQF

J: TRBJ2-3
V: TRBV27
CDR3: ASMGLGPSTDTQY

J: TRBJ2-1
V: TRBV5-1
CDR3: ASSRTSGTQSSYNEQF

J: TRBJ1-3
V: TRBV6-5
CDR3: ASSYSSGNTIY

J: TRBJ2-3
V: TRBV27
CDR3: ASSFLRGIRSDTQY

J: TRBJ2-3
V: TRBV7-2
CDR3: ASKLTIKGTDTQY

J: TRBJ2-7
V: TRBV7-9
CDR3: ASSPPGTTYEQY

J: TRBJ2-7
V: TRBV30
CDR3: AWSSQIVFGGSSYEQY

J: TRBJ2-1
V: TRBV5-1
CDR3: ASSYGTSYNEQF

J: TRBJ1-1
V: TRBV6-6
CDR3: ASSYSKRWRTEAF

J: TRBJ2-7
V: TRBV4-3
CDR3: ASSQGGGSFYEQY

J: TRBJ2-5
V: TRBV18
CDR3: ASSPIPEETQY

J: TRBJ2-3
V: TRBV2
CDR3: ASSGTSGTVIGGDTQY